This is a list of T cell receptor beta chains from one sample in a study of CD8 T cells in ankylosing spondylitis. TCRdb re-called the 5' RACE reads with MiXCR, one entry per CDR3 protein. The sample yields around 280,000 distinct CDR3 sequences, 20% seen once. Sequencing was done on a sample of blood, either unsorted or a sorted T cell fraction (not recorded which). The receptors originated from a male donor with ankylosing spondylitis or in good health (not recorded which). Each CDR3 is given with its conserved first and last residue. The D gene is left open where the match is weak. Clone size, where shown, is once, few, many, or a class for clones that have expanded.

D gene	clone size	J gene	V gene	CDR3 DNA	CDR3 protein
-	few	TRBJ2-3	TRBV4-1	TGCGCCAGCAGCCAAGGCGGGGTTGGGAGCACAGATACGCAGTATTTT	CASSQGGVGSTDTQYF
TRBD2	-	TRBJ2-3	TRBV20-1	TGCAGTGCTTTCTCTTGGGGGGGGGAGGGAGATACGCAGTATTTT	CSAFSWGGEGDTQYF
-	few	TRBJ2-2	TRBV27	TGTGCCAGCAGTCCCCGGTTTCTCGGCGGGGAGCTGTTTTTT	CASSPRFLGGELFF
-	few	TRBJ1-2	TRBV28	TGTGCCAGCAGTCCTTCGGATAACTATGGCTACACCTTC	CASSPSDNYGYTF
TRBD1	-	TRBJ1-2	TRBV20-1	TGCAGTGCTAGTAAAGTTAGGACAGGGGACTATGGCTACACCTTC	CSASKVRTGDYGYTF
-	-	TRBJ2-3	TRBV11-2	TGTGCCAGCAGCTTATCACTTAGGGATACGCAGTATTTT	CASSLSLRDTQYF
-	few	TRBJ1-3	TRBV29-1	TGCAGCGTTGAAACCAGCTTTGGCTCTGGAAACACCATATATTTT	CSVETSFGSGNTIYF
TRBD1	-	TRBJ1-2	TRBV6-5	TGTGCCAGCAGCTACCCCGGGACAGGGGATGGCTACACCTTC	CASSYPGTGDGYTF
TRBD2	few	TRBJ2-2	TRBV6-1	TGTGCCACCCACAGGGAATTAGCGGGGGGGCCCGGGGAGCTGTTTTTT	CATHRELAGGPGELFF
TRBD2	-	TRBJ2-1	TRBV5-1	TGCGCCAGCGCCATGGGTCTAGCGGGAGGTTATCTCGACAATGAGCAGTTCTTC	CASAMGLAGGYLDNEQFF
TRBD2	-	TRBJ2-3	TRBV30	TGTGCCTGGAGTGTCCGAGCGGGACGCACAGATACGCAGTATTTT	CAWSVRAGRTDTQYF